Following are 32 T cell receptor beta chains from one sample sequenced in a study of shared clonotypes between healthy human individuals. Profiled with immunoSEQ multiplex PCR; TCRdb holds only in-frame clones, not every one. The sample consists of roughly 520,000 clones, roughly 95% of them appearing once. Sequencing was carried out using naive CD4+ T cells sorted from blood. Subset meaning: CD45RA+ positively selected. These receptors all come from a woman aged 25 to 39 in good health.

This clone was observed a single time. The chain is built from TRBV13 and TRBJ2-7, with 7 nucleotides matching TRBD2. Germline CDR1 PRHDT, CDR2 FYEKMQ (reference sequence). The ends lost 5 bases at V and 6 bases at J; junction bases unmatched: 7. The CDR3 spans 13 residues. Written as DNA, the CDR3 is TGTGCCAGCAGCGCGAGACTAGCACCCGAGCAGTACTTC. It translates to CASSARLAPEQYF.

Points on this clone: Other DNA sequences in the same sample also yield this CDR3. This CDR3 reads CASSLEGTDTQYF. CDR3 in DNA: TGTGCCAGCAGTTTAGAGGGGACAGATACGCAGTATTTT. V and J are TRBV28 and TRBJ2-3, with D perhaps given as TRBD1 or TRBD2 (5 bases each). The CDR3 sequence is 13 residues long. V dropped 2 bases and J dropped 3 bases, with 6 bases sitting between them. The germline V gene encodes CDR1 MDHEN and CDR2 SYDVKM.

V and J are TRBV28 and TRBJ2-7; 8 bases map to TRBD2. Looked up from germline, CDR1 is MDHEN and CDR2 is SYDVKM. Trimming removed 8 bases from V and 3 bases from J; junction bases left unmatched: 15. The CDR3 sequence is 16 residues long. The CDR3 protein is CASRKQGRGRLYEQYF. In DNA form, the CDR3 reads TGTGCCAGCCGCAAACAGGGCCGCGGGAGGCTCTACGAGCAGTACTTC.

This clone is a singleton in its sample. V and J are TRBV7-9 and TRBJ2-6, with 8 bases aligning to TRBD2. The germline gives CDR1 SEHNR, CDR2 FQNEAQ (reference sequence). The junction had 5 bases not matched to a gene; V was cut back by 0 bases and J by 1 base. The CDR3 length is 18 residues. The CDR3 protein is CASSLASGIVSGANVLTF. In nucleotides, the CDR3 is TGTGCCAGCAGCTTAGCTAGCGGGATTGTTTCTGGGGCCAACGTCCTGACTTTC. The whole variable domain, filled in from reference TRBV7-9 and TRBJ2-6, reads DTGVSQNPRHKITKRGQNVTFRCDPISEHNRLYWYRQTLGQGPEFLTYFQNEAQLEKSRLLSDRFSAERPKGSFSTLEIQRTEQGDSAMYLCASSLASGIVSGANVLTFGAGSRLTVL.

V usage is TRBV5-6 and J usage is TRBJ1-5; D is ambiguous. From germline, CDR1 is SGHDT and CDR2 YYEEEE. V was cut by 2 bases and J by 1 base, with 13 bases left in between. The CDR3 totals 16 residues. CDR3 sequence reads: CASSFGGFLSNQPQHF. The CDR3 nucleotides read TGTGCCAGCAGCTTTGGAGGGTTTTTGAGCAATCAGCCCCAGCATTTT. Full variable domain (rest looked up from reference TRBV5-6 and TRBJ1-5): DAGVTQSPTHLIKTRGQQVTLRCSPKSGHDTVSWYQQALGQGPQFIFQYYEEEERQRGNFPDRFSGHQFPNYSSELNVNALLLGDSALYLCASSFGGFLSNQPQHFGDGTRLSIL.

The CDR3 here is CASSYAGASEAFF. The CDR3 DNA reads TGTGCCAGCAGTTACGCCGGGGCCTCTGAAGCTTTCTTT. The chain recombines TRBV6-6 with TRBJ1-1; possible D gene TRBD1, 5 bases. V lost 2 bases, J lost 6 bases, and 10 bases lay in between. Germline V gives CDR1 MNHNY, CDR2 SVGAGI (reference sequence). The CDR3 is made up of 13 amino acids.

This CDR3 is CASSGGLAGAGEQYF. The DNA for the CDR3 is TGCGCCAGCAGTGGGGGACTAGCGGGAGCTGGAGAGCAGTACTTC. The genes are TRBV10-1 and TRBJ2-7; 14 bases align to TRBD2. CDR1 WNHNN and CDR2 SYGVQD come from the germline V gene (reference sequence). The CDR3 is made up of 15 amino acids. With 4 bases clipped from V and 7 bases from J, the junction kept 6 bases outside the gene matches.

On this clone: The identical CDR3 is also encoded by other nucleotide sequences in the sample. This chain joins TRBV28 and TRBJ2-7; unclear D gene. Trimming removed 1 base at V and 4 bases at J, with 5 bases between. The CDR3 spans 12 residues. Per the germline V gene, CDR1 is MDHEN and CDR2 is SYDVKM. In nucleotides, the CDR3 is TGTGCCAGCAGTTTATCTTCTTACGAGCAGTACTTC. Protein: CASSLSSYEQYF.

The chain is built from TRBV5-4 and TRBJ1-1, with TRBD1 matching over 8 bases. This CDR3 is built from 14 residues. The junction had 5 bases not matched to a gene; V was cut back by 4 bases and J by 3 bases. Germline-derived CDR1 and CDR2 are SGHNT and YYREEE (reference sequence). The CDR3 DNA sequence: TGTGCCAGCAGCAGAGGGACAGGCCACACTGAAGCTTTCTTT. This codes for CASSRGTGHTEAFF.

This clone was observed once. The chain is built from TRBV5-1 and TRBJ1-4; D is possibly TRBD1 (6 bases). V was clipped by 7 bases and J by 1 base, with 14 bases between them. The V gene's germline CDR1 is SGHRS and CDR2 YFSETQ. This CDR3 is 15 amino acids long. CDR3 loop: CASRKGGETNEKLFF. The CDR3 region has the DNA TGCGCCAGCCGGAAGGGGGGCGAAACTAATGAAAAACTGTTTTTT.

The chain's CDR3 is CSARDNPEAFF. CDR3 nucleotide sequence: TGCAGTGCTAGAGATAATCCTGAAGCTTTCTTT. The gene calls are TRBV20-1 and TRBJ1-1; unclear D gene. Trimming removed 0 bases at V and 6 bases at J, with 5 bases between. The CDR3 extends over 11 amino acids. Germline lookup yields CDR1 DFQATT and CDR2 SNEGSKA (reference sequence).

DNA of the CDR3: TGTGCCAGCTCACCTCGGGACAGGGGTGCCAAGGATGAAAAACTGTTTTTT. Translation: CASSPRDRGAKDEKLFF. V gene TRBV18 combines with J gene TRBJ1-4; 10 positions match TRBD1. The V segment lost 3 bases and the J segment 6 bases; nucleotides outside the gene matches: 10. The germline gives CDR1 KGHSH, CDR2 LQKENI. The CDR3 covers 17 residues.

The CDR3 bases are TGCGCCAGCAGCTTGTCCGTAGGGATGAACACTGAAGCTTTCTTT. It is translated as CASSLSVGMNTEAFF. This sequence joins TRBV5-1 and TRBJ1-1; D gene ambiguous. The germline V gene encodes CDR1 SGHRS and CDR2 YFSETQ. The CDR3 spans 15 residues. Deletions cut 1 base from V and 0 bases from J, with 10 bases between.

This clone came up a few times. The chain joins TRBV7-2 to TRBJ1-2; D is perhaps TRBD1 (5 bases). Trimming took 5 bases from V and 6 from J, leaving 16 bases between them. The CDR3 covers 14 residues. Germline V CDR1 and CDR2: SGHTA, FQGNSA. This CDR3 reads CASSLGRGLDGYTF. The CDR3 DNA reads as TGTGCCAGCAGCCTGGGACGGGGCTTAGATGGCTACACCTTC.

As concerns this clone: Relative to the germline gene, one junction end is altered; a read error may explain this. The chain is built from TRBV6-1 and TRBJ2-7, with 13 bases matching TRBD2. This CDR3 comprises 15 residues. Germline assignment: CDR1 MNHNS and CDR2 SASEGT. DNA for the CDR3: TGTGCCAGCCGTGACGGGACTAGCGGGATTGTCGAGCAGTACTTC. This gives the protein CASRDGTSGIVEQYF.

The J gene is TRBJ1-5, the V gene TRBV27, with TRBD1 matching 9 bases. With 5 bases clipped from V and 2 bases from J, the junction kept 10 bases outside the gene matches. Per the germline V gene, CDR1 is MNHEY and CDR2 is SMNVEV (reference sequence). This CDR3 region has 17 residues. The CDR3 region is CASSIFSDRGGNQPQHF. The CDR3, as DNA: TGTGCCAGCAGTATCTTCTCGGACAGGGGTGGCAATCAGCCCCAGCATTTT.

The chain is built from TRBV5-1 and TRBJ1-2; D is unresolved. The CDR3 runs to 12 residues. Germline CDR1 SGHRS, CDR2 YFSETQ. Trimming cost V 4 bases and J 8 bases, with 12 bases left between them. CDR3 amino acids: CASSPILRGYTF. The CDR3 region has the DNA TGCGCCAGCAGCCCGATACTCAGGGGCTACACCTTC.

The rearrangement joins TRBV29-1 to TRBJ1-2; D ambiguous. This CDR3 region has 12 residues. The germline CDR1 and CDR2 sequences are SQVTM and ANQGSEA. Trimming removed 6 bases at V and 8 bases at J, with 16 bases between. CDR3 in DNA: TGCAGCGTCAGCTCCGGTAGTGAGGGCTACACCTTC. This translates into CSVSSGSEGYTF. The variable domain in full, with the rest retrieved from reference TRBV29-1 and TRBJ1-2, is SAVISQKPSRDICQRGTSLTIQCQVDSQVTMMFWYRQQPGQSLTLIATANQGSEATYESGFVIDKFPISRPNLTFSTLTVSNMSPEDSSIYLCSVSSGSEGYTFGSGTRLTVV.

J is TRBJ2-4 and V is TRBV6-5, with D tentatively TRBD2 (6 bases). The CDR3 has 15 residues. Germline assignment: CDR1 MNHEY and CDR2 SVGAGI. V gave up 7 bases and J gave up 8 bases, with 21 bases separating them. CDR3 sequence (DNA): TGTGCCAGCACCACCTACGGGGGAGGACCCCACATTCAGTACTTC. Protein sequence: CASTTYGGGPHIQYF.

The chain uses TRBV5-1 and TRBJ2-2, with TRBD1 as a possible D gene (5 bases). V was shortened by 1 base and J by 1 base, with 11 bases between the two germline ends. Germline lookup yields CDR1 SGHRS and CDR2 YFSETQ. This CDR3 is 16 amino acids long. The CDR3 DNA reads TGCGCCAGCAGCTTGCCTAAACAGGAGAACACCGGGGAGCTGTTTTTT. It codes for CASSLPKQENTGELFF.

This chain connects TRBV7-2 to TRBJ2-5, with D unresolved. CDR1 is SGHTA, CDR2 FQGNSA, per germline. The CDR3 is 12 residues long. Trimming took off 5 bases at V and 5 bases at J, with 9 bases between the two ends. The CDR3 DNA reads as TGTGCCAGCAGCCCCCTGGACGAGACCCAGTACTTC. It is translated as CASSPLDETQYF.

This rearrangement joins TRBV2 to TRBJ1-4; D ambiguous. The CDR3 sequence is 12 residues long. Trimming pared 6 bases from V and 8 bases from J, leaving 10 bases between. Germline lookup yields CDR1 SNHLY and CDR2 FYNNEI. The chain's CDR3 is CASSTALEKLFF. DNA of the CDR3: TGTGCCAGCAGCACAGCCCTAGAAAAACTGTTTTTT.

This clone was detected only once. This chain links TRBV2 with TRBJ2-1; 9 nucleotides match TRBD1. Germline V CDR1 and CDR2: SNHLY, FYNNEI. This CDR3 comprises 14 residues. Trimming cost V 4 bases and J 4 bases; bases outside gene matches: 2. The CDR3 here is CASSGDRVYNEQFF. CDR3 in DNA: TGTGCCAGCAGTGGGGACAGGGTTTACAATGAGCAGTTCTTC.

The V and J genes are TRBV29-1 and TRBJ2-1; TRBD2 might be the D (6 bases). Between the trimmed V and J ends, which lost 7 bases and 12 bases, there was a span of 16 bases. Germline values: CDR1 SQVTM, CDR2 ANQGSEA. The CDR3 covers 11 residues. CDR3 loop: CSAPGAGWQFF. CDR3 DNA sequence: TGCAGCGCCCCGGGAGCCGGATGGCAGTTCTTC.

This clone was observed once. The chain links TRBV6-1 to TRBJ2-7, with 7 bases matching TRBD2. V was pared by 3 bases and J by 1 base, with 6 bases of the junction left unmatched. CDR1 and CDR2 (germline): MNHNS, SASEGT. This CDR3 comprises 15 residues. CDR3 DNA: TGTGCCAGCAGTGAGCTAGCGGTAAAATCCTACGAGCAGTACTTC. Translation gives CASSELAVKSYEQYF.

This chain connects TRBV25-1 to TRBJ2-7; D perhaps matches TRBD2 (6 bases). CDR3 size: 14 residues. With 3 bases removed from V and 6 bases from J, the gap between germline ends came to 15 bases. Germline V lookup: CDR1 MGHDK, CDR2 SYGVNS. DNA of the CDR3: TGTGCCAGCAGTGACCGGAGGGCCACCCTCGAGCAGTACTTC. It is translated as CASSDRRATLEQYF.

This clone came up once. The gene calls are TRBV19 and TRBJ2-3; TRBD2 might be the D (5 bases). The V end was cut by 5 bases, the J end by 0 bases, with 21 bases between. Looked up from germline, CDR1 is LNHDA and CDR2 is SQIVND (reference sequence). The CDR3 sequence is 18 residues long. CDR3: CASSPYFGGRISTDTQYF. The CDR3 DNA follows: TGTGCCAGTAGTCCTTACTTCGGAGGACGCATTAGCACAGATACGCAGTATTTT.

The chain is built from TRBV10-3 and TRBJ2-5; D not resolved. Germline CDR1 and CDR2: ENHRY and SYGVKD. V lost 0 bases, J lost 7 bases, and 9 bases lay in between. The CDR3 consists of 13 residues. The CDR3 spells CAISESAFPTQYF. CDR3 sequence (DNA): TGTGCCATCAGTGAGTCGGCGTTTCCGACCCAGTACTTC.

The chain links TRBV28 to TRBJ2-6, with D possibly TRBD1 on 6 matching bases. V was cut by 10 bases and J by 4 bases, with 14 bases left in between. This CDR3 contains 14 residues. Per germline, CDR1 MDHEN and CDR2 SYDVKM. CDR3 in DNA: TGTGCCACCCTGGACAGTGCCGGGGCCAACGTCCTGACTTTC. Residues: CATLDSAGANVLTF.

This chain uses TRBV28 with TRBJ1-1, with 12 bases fitting TRBD1. The CDR3 contains 15 residues. Germline V gives CDR1 MDHEN, CDR2 SYDVKM. Trimming at V came to 6 bases and at J to 8 bases, leaving 10 bases not matched to a gene. The CDR3 region is CASSASGTGGAEAFF. The DNA for the CDR3 is TGTGCCAGCAGCGCGAGCGGGACAGGGGGCGCAGAAGCTTTCTTT.

This chain connects TRBV6-5 to TRBJ2-7; the match to TRBD2 covers 7 bases. The CDR3 consists of 15 residues. Germline-derived CDR1 and CDR2 are MNHEY and SVGAGI. Trimming at V came to 1 base and at J to 0 bases, leaving 3 bases not matched to a gene. The CDR3 protein is CASSYYAGDSYEQYF. CDR3 DNA sequence: TGTGCCAGCAGTTACTATGCGGGAGACTCCTACGAGCAGTACTTC.

Comment on this clone: Other DNA sequences in this sample translate to the same CDR3. The chain links TRBV7-9 to TRBJ2-5; D not certain. Between the trimmed V and J ends, which lost 3 bases and 4 bases, there was a span of 6 bases. The CDR3 runs 12 residues. Germline V gene sequence: CDR1 SEHNR, CDR2 FQNEAQ (reference sequence). The CDR3 sequence is CASSFSGETQYF. As DNA, the CDR3 is TGTGCCAGCAGCTTTTCGGGAGAGACCCAGTACTTC.